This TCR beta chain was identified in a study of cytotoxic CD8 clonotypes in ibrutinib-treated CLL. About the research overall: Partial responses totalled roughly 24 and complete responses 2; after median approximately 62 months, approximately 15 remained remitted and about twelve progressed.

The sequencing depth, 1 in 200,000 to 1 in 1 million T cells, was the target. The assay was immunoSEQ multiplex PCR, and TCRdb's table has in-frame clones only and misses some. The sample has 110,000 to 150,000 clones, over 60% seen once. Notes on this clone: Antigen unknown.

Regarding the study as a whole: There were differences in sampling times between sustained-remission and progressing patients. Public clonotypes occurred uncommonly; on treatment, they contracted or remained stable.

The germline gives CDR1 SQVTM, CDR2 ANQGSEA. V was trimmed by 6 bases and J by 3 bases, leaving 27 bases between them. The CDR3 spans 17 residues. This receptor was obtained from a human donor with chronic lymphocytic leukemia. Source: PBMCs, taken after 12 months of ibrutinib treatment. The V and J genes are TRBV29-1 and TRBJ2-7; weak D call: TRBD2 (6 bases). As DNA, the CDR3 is TGCAGCGTCGGAACGGGACGGCCGGGACTGAAGAACTACGAGCAGTACTTC. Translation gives CSVGTGRPGLKNYEQYF.